This T cell receptor (beta chain) was recovered during a study of T cell repertoires and HLA-DP antigens. Study information: Transduced HeLa cells presented HLA-DP to CD4+ T cells.

CD4+ T cells, purified by negative selection, averaged roughly 98% purity. As regards this clone: Its cognate antigen is unknown.

This CDR3 is built from 14 residues. Germline CDR1 LNHDA, CDR2 SQIVND (reference sequence). V shed 0 bases and J shed 7 bases, with 12 bases lying between them. Broader study findings: Sorted CD137+ clonality was 0.35 to 0.45 for both alloantigens, versus roughly 0.04 pre-culture.

Clones were read by immunoSEQ multiplex PCR, and TCRdb kept only the in-frame ones, dropping some. The sample records 85,000 to 90,000 clones, around 86% being singletons. The sample was CD4+ T cells from PBMCs. The chain uses TRBV19 and TRBJ2-5; D is ambiguous. This TCR came from a man aged 50 or older in good health and CMV-seronegative. The CDR3 here is CASSIDDSHGTQYF. CDR3 coding DNA: TGTGCCAGTAGTATAGATGACTCACATGGGACCCAGTACTTC.